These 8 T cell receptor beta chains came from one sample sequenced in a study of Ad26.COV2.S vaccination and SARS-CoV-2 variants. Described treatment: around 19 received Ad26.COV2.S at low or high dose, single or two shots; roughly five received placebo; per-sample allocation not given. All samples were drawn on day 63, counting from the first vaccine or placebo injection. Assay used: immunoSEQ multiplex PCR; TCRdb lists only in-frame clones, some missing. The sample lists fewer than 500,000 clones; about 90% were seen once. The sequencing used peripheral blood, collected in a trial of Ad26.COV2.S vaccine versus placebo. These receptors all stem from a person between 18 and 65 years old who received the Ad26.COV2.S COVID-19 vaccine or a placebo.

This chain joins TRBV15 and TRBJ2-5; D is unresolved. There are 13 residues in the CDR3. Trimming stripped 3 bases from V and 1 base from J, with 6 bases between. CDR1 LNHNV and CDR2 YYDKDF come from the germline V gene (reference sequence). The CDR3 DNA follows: TGTGCCACCAGCAGGGCCAGCCAAGAGACCCAGTACTTC. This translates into CATSRASQETQYF. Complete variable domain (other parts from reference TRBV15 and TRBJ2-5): DAMVIQNPRYQVTQFGKPVTLSCSQTLNHNVMYWYQQKSSQAPKLLFHYYDKDFNNEADTPDNFQSRRPNTSFCFLDIRSPGLGDTAMYLCATSRASQETQYFGPGTRLLVL.

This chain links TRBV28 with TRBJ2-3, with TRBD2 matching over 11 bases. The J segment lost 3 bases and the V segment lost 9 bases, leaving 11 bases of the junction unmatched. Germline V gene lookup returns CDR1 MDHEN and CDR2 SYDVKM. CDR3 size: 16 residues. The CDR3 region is CASKNLAGGRTDTQYF. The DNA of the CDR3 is TGTGCCAGTAAGAATTTAGCGGGAGGGAGAACAGATACGCAGTATTTT.

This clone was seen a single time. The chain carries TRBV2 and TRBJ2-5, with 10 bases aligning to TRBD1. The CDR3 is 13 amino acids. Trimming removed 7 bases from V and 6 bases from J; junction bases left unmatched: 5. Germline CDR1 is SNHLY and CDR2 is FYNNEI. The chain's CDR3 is CASTRDRGKTQYF. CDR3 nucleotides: TGTGCCAGCACTAGGGACAGGGGAAAGACCCAGTACTTC. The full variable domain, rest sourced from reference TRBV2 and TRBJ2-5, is EPEVTQTPSHQVTQMGQEVILRCVPISNHLYFYWYRQILGQKVEFLVSFYNNEISEKSEIFDDQFSVERPDGSNFTLKIRSTKLEDSAMYFCASTRDRGKTQYFGPGTRLLVL.

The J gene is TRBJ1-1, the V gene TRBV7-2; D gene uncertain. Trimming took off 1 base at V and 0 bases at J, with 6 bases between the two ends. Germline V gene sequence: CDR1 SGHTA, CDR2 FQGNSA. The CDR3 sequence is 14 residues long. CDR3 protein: CASSLEQLNTEAFF. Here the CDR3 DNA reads TGTGCCAGCAGCTTAGAGCAGCTGAACACTGAAGCTTTCTTT. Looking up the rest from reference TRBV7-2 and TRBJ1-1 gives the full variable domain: GAGVSQSPSNKVTEKGKDVELRCDPISGHTALYWYRQSLGQGLEFLIYFQGNSAPDKSGLPSDRFSAERTGGSVSTLTIQRTQQEDSAVYLCASSLEQLNTEAFFGQGTRLTVV.

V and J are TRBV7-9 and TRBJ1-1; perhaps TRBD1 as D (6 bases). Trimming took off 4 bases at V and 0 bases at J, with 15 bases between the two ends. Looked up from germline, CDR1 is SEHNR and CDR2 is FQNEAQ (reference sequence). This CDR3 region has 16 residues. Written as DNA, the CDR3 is TGTGCCAGCAGCTCCTCCCGGGGGGCGATGAACACTGAAGCTTTCTTT. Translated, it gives CASSSSRGAMNTEAFF.

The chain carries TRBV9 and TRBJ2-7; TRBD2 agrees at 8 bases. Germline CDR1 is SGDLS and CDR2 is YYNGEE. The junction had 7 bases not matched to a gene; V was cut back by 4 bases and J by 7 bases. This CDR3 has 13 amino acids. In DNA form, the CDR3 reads TGTGCCAGCAGCCTCGGGACTAGGGATGAGCAGTACTTC. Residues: CASSLGTRDEQYF. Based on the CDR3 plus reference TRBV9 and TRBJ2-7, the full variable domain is DSGVTQTPKHLITATGQRVTLRCSPRSGDLSVYWYQQSLDQGLQFLIQYYNGEERAKGNILERFSAQQFPDLHSELNLSSLELGDSALYFCASSLGTRDEQYFGPGTRLTVT.

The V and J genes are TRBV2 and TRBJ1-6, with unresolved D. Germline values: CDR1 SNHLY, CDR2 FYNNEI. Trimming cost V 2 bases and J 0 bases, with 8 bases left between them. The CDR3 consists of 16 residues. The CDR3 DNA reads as TGTGCCAGCAGTGAATTGGCGAGCTCCTATAATTCACCCCTCCACTTT. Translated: CASSELASSYNSPLHF.

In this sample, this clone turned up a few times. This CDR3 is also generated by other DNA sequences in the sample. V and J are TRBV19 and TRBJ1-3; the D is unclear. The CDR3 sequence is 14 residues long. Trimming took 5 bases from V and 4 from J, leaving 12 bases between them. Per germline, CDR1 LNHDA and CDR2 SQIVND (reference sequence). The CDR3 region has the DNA TGTGCCAGTAGTCCCCGAGGCTCGGGAAACACCATATATTTT. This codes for CASSPRGSGNTIYF. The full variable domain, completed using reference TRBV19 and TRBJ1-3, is DGGITQSPKYLFRKEGQNVTLSCEQNLNHDAMYWYRQDPGQGLRLIYYSQIVNDFQKGDIAEGYSVSREKKESFPLTVTSAQKNPTAFYLCASSPRGSGNTIYFGEGSWLTVV.